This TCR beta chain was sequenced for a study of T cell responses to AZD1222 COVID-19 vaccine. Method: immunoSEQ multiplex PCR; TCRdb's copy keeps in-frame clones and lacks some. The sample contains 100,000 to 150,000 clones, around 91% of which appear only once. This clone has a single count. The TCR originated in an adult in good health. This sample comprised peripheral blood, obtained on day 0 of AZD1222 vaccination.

CDR3 sequence reads: CASTPDRGQNSPLHF. The CDR3 nucleotides are TGTGCCAGCACACCGGACAGGGGGCAAAATTCACCCCTCCACTTT. The chain is built from TRBV6-5 and TRBJ1-6; 11 bases are a match to TRBD1. CDR3 size: 15 residues. CDR1 is MNHEY, CDR2 SVGAGI, per germline. Trimming removed 7 bases from V and 7 bases from J; junction bases left unmatched: 6.